This note documents a single TCR beta chain sequence. Its binding antigen is unknown. Per-base quality was not reported, and no clone a single base away is much larger than it. Graves' hyperthyroidism was defined as stable when no progression to ophthalmopathy occurred over 18 months of follow-up. Hyperthyroidism patients were newly diagnosed, with disease duration under 2 months, and aged 18 to 65 years. Exclusion was applied to patients with uncontrolled infections, other autoimmune diseases, pregnancy or lactation. Clinical symptoms, serum thyroxine and TRAb, thyroid ultrasound, and orbital computed tomography formed the basis for the diagnoses. Ficoll-Paque density gradient centrifugation was used to isolate PBMCs from under 11 ml of fresh peripheral blood. Trizol reagent was used to extract total RNA, and RNA quality was then checked on an Agilent 2100 Bioanalyzer. CDR3 length: 13 amino acids, cysteine to phenylalanine. The DNA shown is the 39-base CDR3, in frame from base 1. CDR1 ENHRY and CDR2 SYGVKD are derived from the germline V gene. V is clipped by 4 bases and J by 14 bases, and the sequence between their germline boundaries is 20 bases long.

The TCR beta CDR3 regions were amplified from the RNA transcripts. The TCR CDR3 was subjected to a first round of RT-PCR using the HTBI primer set and the Qiagen OneStep RT-PCR kit. The libraries were constructed in a second round of multiplex PCR and then size-selected and purified. Sequencing of the libraries was done on an Illumina HiSeq2000 using paired-end 100 bp reads. The study's own analysis went as follows. SOAPnuke was used to process the raw data, with reads discarded if the reads contained adapters or uncalled bases, had a mean Phred below 15, or lacked an exact constant-primer or identifier match. High-quality paired reads were merged using COPE v1.2.5, and each unique nucleotide sequence was defined as a clonotype. Clonotypes were aligned to IMGT TRBV, TRBD and TRBJ reference segments using MiTCR v1.1. Only V-J combinations with frequency above 0.0001, covering about 99% of repertoires, were analysed. A TCS score was defined as the ratio between F50 (clonal expansion) and ExV (chaos), using BLOSUM62-based TCRdist between CDR3 peptides within each V-J. Welch's t-statistics and random forest reduced around 550 V-J features to around 14, which were used in a naive Bayes classifier (R e1071). Thyroid-blood repertoire similarity was quantified with the Morisita-Horn index. TCRdb itself trimmed the public reads at Q25 with fastp, ran MiXCR and retained productive beta chains. Entries that share a CDR3 protein sequence are merged under the most common genes and DNA. TCRdb's processing, not the authors', yielded these V and J calls. For this sample there are about 680,000 distinct CDR3 sequences; over 35% appear just once. The ten largest clones capture roughly 30% of the sample.

The data derive from a study of T cells in Graves' hyperthyroidism and ophthalmopathy (dated by TCRdb to the late 2010s). Study-level background: Peripheral blood was collected at initial diagnosis, before any treatment. According to the paper, TCR Vbeta CDR3 sequencing was carried out on 135 peripheral blood samples, which came from some 41 ophthalmopathy, roughly 75 hyperthyroidism and some 17 progressor patients. Whether ophthalmopathy could be predicted prospectively was tested in an independent validation cohort made up of approximately 19 hyperthyroidism patients plus 17 patients who later progressed to ophthalmopathy. The 95 to 100 discovery patients were randomly divided into training and test sets at a 7:3 ratio. To identify distinguishing TCR V-J signatures, a discovery cohort of about 95 patients was used, comprising 43 with Graves' ophthalmopathy and around 60 with stable Graves' hyperthyroidism. In addition, the study compared T-cell repertoires in thyroid tissue and in blood from about 6 Graves' hyperthyroidism patients. After blood sampling, hyperthyroidism patients were treated with methimazole at a starting dose of 30 mg daily, and ophthalmopathy patients were treated with high-dose intravenous methylprednisolone.

What the authors observed across the whole study: Most expanded thyroid clonotypes (frequency above 0.001) were also detected in blood, a finding suggesting that blood repertoires may reflect thyroid immune responses. No statistical method was used to fix the sample size in advance, and group allocation was not hidden from the investigators. During validation, the model predicted progression to ophthalmopathy a median of roughly 7.1 months ahead of onset, with 60% to 71% sensitivity and under 85% specificity. In cross-validation, a model built on a 13 V-J signature told ophthalmopathy apart from stable hyperthyroidism with under 90% sensitivity and about 81% specificity, and in testing the same model reached 80%/75%.

The sample comprised blood. The sequence joins TRBV10-3 to TRBJ1-2; no confident D gene assignment can be made. The clonotype originates from a woman aged 40 to 50 with Graves' hyperthyroidism. The CDR3 protein is CAISAAQSYGETF. In nucleotides, the sequence is TGTGCCATCAGTGCGGCACAGAGCTATGGCGAAACCTTC.